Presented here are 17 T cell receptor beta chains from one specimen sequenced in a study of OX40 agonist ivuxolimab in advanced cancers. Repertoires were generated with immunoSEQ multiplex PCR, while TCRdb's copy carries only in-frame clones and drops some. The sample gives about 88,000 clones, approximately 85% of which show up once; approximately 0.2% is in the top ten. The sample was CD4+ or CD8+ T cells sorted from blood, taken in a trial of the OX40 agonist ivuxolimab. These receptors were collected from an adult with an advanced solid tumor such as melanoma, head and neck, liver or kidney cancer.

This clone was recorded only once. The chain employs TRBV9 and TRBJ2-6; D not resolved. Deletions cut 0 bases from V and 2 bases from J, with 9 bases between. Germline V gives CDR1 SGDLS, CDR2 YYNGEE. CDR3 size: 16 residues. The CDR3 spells CASSVGTAAGANVLTF. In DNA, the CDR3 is TGTGCCAGCAGCGTAGGGACGGCGGCTGGGGCCAACGTCCTGACTTTC.

CDR3 DNA sequence: TGTGCCAGCAGCTTAGGGAGGAGCACAGATACGCAGTATTTT. Protein: CASSLGRSTDTQYF. The chain has TRBV11-2 and TRBJ2-3, with D possibly TRBD2 on 5 matching bases. CDR3 length equals 14 residues. V shed 1 base and J shed 0 bases, with 5 bases lying between them. Germline CDR1 reads SGHAT; CDR2 reads FQNNGV.

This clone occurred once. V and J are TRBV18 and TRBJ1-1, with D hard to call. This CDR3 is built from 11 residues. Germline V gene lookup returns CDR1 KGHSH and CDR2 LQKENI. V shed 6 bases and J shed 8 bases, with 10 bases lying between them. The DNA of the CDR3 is TGTGCCAGCTCTCCGAGTATCGAAGCTTTCTTT. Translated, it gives CASSPSIEAFF.

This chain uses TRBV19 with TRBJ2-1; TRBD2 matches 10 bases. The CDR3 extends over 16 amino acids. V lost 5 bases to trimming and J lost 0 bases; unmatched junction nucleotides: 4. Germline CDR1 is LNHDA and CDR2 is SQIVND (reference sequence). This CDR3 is CASSGRTSGSYNEQFF. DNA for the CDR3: TGTGCCAGTAGTGGGAGGACTAGCGGCTCCTACAATGAGCAGTTCTTC.

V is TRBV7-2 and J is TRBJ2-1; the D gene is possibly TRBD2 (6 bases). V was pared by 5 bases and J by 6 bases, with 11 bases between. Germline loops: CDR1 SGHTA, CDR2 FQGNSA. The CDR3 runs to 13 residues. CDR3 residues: CASSEAGGNEQFF. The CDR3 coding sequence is TGTGCCAGCAGCGAGGCCGGGGGCAATGAGCAGTTCTTC.

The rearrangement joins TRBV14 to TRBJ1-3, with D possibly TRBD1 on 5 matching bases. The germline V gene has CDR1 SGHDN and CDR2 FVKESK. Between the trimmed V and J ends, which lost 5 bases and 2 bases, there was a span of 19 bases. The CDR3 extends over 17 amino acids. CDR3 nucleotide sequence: TGTGCCAGCAGCTCCCCTCGAGGGACCCCTACTGGAAACACCATATATTTT. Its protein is CASSSPRGTPTGNTIYF.

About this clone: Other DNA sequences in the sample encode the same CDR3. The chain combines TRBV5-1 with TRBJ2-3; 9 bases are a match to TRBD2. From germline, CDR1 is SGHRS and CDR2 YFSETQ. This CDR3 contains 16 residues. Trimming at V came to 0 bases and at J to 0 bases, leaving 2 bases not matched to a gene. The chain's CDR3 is CASSLVAGGSTDTQYF. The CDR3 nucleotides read TGCGCCAGCAGCTTGGTGGCGGGGGGGAGCACAGATACGCAGTATTTT.

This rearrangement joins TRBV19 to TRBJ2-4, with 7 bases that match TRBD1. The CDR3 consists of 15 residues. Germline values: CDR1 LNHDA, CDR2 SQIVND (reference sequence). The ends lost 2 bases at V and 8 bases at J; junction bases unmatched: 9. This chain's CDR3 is CASSIIEAGGDIQYF. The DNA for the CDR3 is TGTGCCAGTAGTATAATCGAGGCAGGGGGAGACATTCAGTACTTC.

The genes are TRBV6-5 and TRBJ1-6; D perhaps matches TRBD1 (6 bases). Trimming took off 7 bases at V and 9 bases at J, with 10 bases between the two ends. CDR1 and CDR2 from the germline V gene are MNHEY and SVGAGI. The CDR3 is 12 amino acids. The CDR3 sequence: CASKTGFSPLHF. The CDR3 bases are TGTGCCAGCAAAACAGGGTTTTCACCCCTCCACTTT.

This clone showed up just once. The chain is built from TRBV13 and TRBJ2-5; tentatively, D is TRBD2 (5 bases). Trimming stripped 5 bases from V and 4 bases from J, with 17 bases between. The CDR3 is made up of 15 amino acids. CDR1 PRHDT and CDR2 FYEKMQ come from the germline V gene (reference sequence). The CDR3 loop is CASSVGVGGGETQYF. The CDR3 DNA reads TGTGCCAGCAGCGTCGGGGTGGGCGGTGGAGAGACCCAGTACTTC.

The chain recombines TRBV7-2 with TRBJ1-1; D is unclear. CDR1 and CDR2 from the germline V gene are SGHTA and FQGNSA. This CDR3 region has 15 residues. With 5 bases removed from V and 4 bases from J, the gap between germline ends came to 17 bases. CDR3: CASSTQGGLLTEAFF. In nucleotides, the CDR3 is TGTGCCAGCAGCACCCAAGGAGGGTTACTCACTGAAGCTTTCTTT. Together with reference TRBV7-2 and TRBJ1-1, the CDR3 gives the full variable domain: GAGVSQSPSNKVTEKGKDVELRCDPISGHTALYWYRQSLGQGLEFLIYFQGNSAPDKSGLPSDRFSAERTGGSVSTLTIQRTQQEDSAVYLCASSTQGGLLTEAFFGQGTRLTVV.

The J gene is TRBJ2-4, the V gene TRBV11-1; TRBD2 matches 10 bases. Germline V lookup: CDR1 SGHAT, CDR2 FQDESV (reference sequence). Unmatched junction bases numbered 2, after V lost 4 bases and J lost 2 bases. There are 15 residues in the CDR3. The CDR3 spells CASSSAGGPKNIQYF. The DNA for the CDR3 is TGTGCCAGCAGCTCAGCGGGGGGGCCCAAAAACATTCAGTACTTC.

CDR3 in amino acids: CASSRDSYNEQFF. Here the CDR3 DNA reads TGTGCCAGCAGCCGGGACAGCTACAATGAGCAGTTCTTC. V is TRBV7-9 and J is TRBJ2-1; 7 bases fit TRBD1. Germline V lookup: CDR1 SEHNR, CDR2 FQNEAQ (reference sequence). The CDR3 runs to 13 residues. The trim removed 5 bases at V and 3 bases at J, leaving 1 base unmatched.

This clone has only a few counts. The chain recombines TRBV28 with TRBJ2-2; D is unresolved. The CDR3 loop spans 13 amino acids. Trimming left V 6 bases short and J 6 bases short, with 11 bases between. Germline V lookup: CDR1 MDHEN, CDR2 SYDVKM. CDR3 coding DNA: TGTGCCAGCAGGTACCGCCCCTCCGGGGAGCTGTTTTTT. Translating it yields CASRYRPSGELFF.

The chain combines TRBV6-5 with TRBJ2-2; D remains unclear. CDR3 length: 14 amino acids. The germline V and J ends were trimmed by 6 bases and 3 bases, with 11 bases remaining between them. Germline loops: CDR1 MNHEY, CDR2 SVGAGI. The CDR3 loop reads CASRRQLHTGELFF. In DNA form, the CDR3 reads TGTGCCAGCAGGCGCCAACTACACACCGGGGAGCTGTTTTTT.

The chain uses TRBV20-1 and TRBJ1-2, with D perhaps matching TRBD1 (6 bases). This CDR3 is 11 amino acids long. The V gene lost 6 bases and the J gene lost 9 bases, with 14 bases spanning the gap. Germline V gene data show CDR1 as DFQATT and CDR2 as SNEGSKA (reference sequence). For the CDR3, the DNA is TGCAGTGCGGGGGAGACAGGTAGCTACACCTTC. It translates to CSAGETGSYTF.

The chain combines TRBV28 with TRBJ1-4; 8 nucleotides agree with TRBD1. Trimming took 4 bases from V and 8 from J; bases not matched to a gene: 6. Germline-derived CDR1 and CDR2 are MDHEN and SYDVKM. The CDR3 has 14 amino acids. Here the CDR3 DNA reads TGTGCCAGCAGTTCCGGACAGGGCTACGAAAAACTGTTTTTT. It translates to CASSSGQGYEKLFF.